Below, 8 T cell receptor beta chains from the same sample are listed, as sequenced in a study of a mutant IDH1 vaccine in newly diagnosed glioma. Libraries were prepared by immunoSEQ multiplex PCR; TCRdb keeps only in-frame clonotypes and omits some of them. The table includes over 75,000 clones, 80% detected once. The sample's time point: baseline, week 1 (first vaccination visit). Treatment meaning: pre-vaccination baseline after standard-of-care therapy. Source: PBMCs, taken from a glioma patient treated with radiotherapy, temozolomide or both. All receptors derive from a man in his forties with glioma.

This clone was observed once. The chain employs TRBV9 and TRBJ1-3; D perhaps matches TRBD1 (6 bases). Germline loops: CDR1 SGDLS, CDR2 YYNGEE. The CDR3 extends over 15 amino acids. The ends were cut back, 3 bases at V and 4 bases at J, with 14 bases in the middle. This CDR3 reads CASSETLGQGNTIYF. The CDR3 DNA sequence: TGTGCCAGCAGCGAGACCTTGGGACAAGGAAACACCATATATTTT.

In this sample, this clone turned up once. This rearrangement joins TRBV30 to TRBJ1-6; TRBD1 might be the D (6 bases). The germline V gene encodes CDR1 GTSNPN and CDR2 SVGIG (reference sequence). V was shortened by 0 bases and J by 6 bases, with 12 bases between the two germline ends. The CDR3 spans 15 residues. This chain's CDR3 is CAWSVLGQLNSPLHF. Written as DNA, the CDR3 is TGTGCCTGGAGTGTACTTGGACAGCTTAATTCACCCCTCCACTTT.

This sequence joins TRBV23-1 and TRBJ2-3; D might be TRBD1 (6 bases). TRBV23-1 qualifies as an ORF whose function is uncertain. The germline V and J ends were trimmed by 6 bases and 0 bases, with 16 bases remaining between them. The CDR3 totals 16 residues. The CDR3 bases are TGCGCCAGCAGCTCCACCGACAGGAAAAGCACAGATACGCAGTATTTT. Its translation: CASSSTDRKSTDTQYF.

V usage is TRBV9 and J usage is TRBJ1-4; a possible D gene is TRBD1 (5 bases). Trimming took 4 bases from V and 4 from J, leaving 17 bases between them. This CDR3 has 16 residues. Per germline, CDR1 SGDLS and CDR2 YYNGEE. In DNA, the CDR3 is TGTGCCAGCAGCCCCTACGGGGCAGAGCATAATGAAAAACTGTTTTTT. Protein sequence: CASSPYGAEHNEKLFF.

In its sample, this clone was seen once. The chain combines TRBV7-9 with TRBJ2-2; 8 nucleotides match TRBD1. V shed 8 bases and J 6 bases; nucleotides not matched to a gene: 8. Germline CDR1 is SEHNR and CDR2 is FQNEAQ (reference sequence). This CDR3 has 14 residues. CDR3 coding DNA: TGTGCCAGCGCCGGACAGGGTGTCCCCGGGGAGCTGTTTTTT. Its protein is CASAGQGVPGELFF. Filled out from reference TRBV7-9 and TRBJ2-2, the complete variable domain reads DTGVSQNPRHKITKRGQNVTFRCDPISEHNRLYWYRQTLGQGPEFLTYFQNEAQLEKSRLLSDRFSAERPKGSFSTLEIQRTEQGDSAMYLCASAGQGVPGELFFGEGSRLTVL.

This clone was counted a few times. This chain connects TRBV4-3 to TRBJ2-5; 12 bases are shared with TRBD1. Germline V gene data show CDR1 as LGHNA and CDR2 as YSLEER. CDR3 length equals 16 residues. V gave up 0 bases and J gave up 3 bases; unmatched junction bases: 2. The CDR3 DNA sequence: TGCGCCAGCAGCCAAGATGGGACAGGGGGCAAAGAGACCCAGTACTTC. It is translated as CASSQDGTGGKETQYF.

The genes are TRBV6-1 and TRBJ1-5; D might be TRBD1 (5 bases). The ends were cut back, 4 bases at V and 5 bases at J, with 21 bases in the middle. This CDR3 is 17 amino acids long. The germline gives CDR1 MNHNS, CDR2 SASEGT. The CDR3: CASSVSAGRQRDQPQHF. The DNA of the CDR3 is TGTGCCAGCAGTGTTTCGGCGGGGCGACAGCGCGATCAGCCCCAGCATTTT.

The chain carries TRBV18 and TRBJ1-1; D is uncertain. The germline V and J ends were trimmed by 4 bases and 3 bases, with 15 bases remaining between them. Germline V CDR1 and CDR2: KGHSH, LQKENI. This CDR3 is 15 amino acids long. CDR3 amino acids: CASSLITDSDTEAFF. In DNA form, the CDR3 reads TGTGCCAGCTCACTAATCACAGATTCCGACACTGAAGCTTTCTTT.